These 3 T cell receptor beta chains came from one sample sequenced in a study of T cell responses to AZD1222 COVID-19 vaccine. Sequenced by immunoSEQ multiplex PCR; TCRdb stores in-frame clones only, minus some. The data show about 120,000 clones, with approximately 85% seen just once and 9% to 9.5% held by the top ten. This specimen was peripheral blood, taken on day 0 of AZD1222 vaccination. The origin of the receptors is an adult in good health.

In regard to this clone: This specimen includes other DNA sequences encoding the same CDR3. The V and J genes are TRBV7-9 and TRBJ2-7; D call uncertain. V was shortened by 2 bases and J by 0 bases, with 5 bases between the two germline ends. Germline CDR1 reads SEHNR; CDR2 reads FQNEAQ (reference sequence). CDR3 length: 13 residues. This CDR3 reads CASSLTSSYEQYF. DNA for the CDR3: TGTGCCAGCAGCTTAACAAGCTCCTACGAGCAGTACTTC.

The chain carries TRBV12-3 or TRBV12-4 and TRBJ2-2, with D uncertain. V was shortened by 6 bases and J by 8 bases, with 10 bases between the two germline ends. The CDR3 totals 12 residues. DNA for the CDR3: TGTGCCAGCAGCACAGACGTAGGGGAGCTGTTTTTT. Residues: CASSTDVGELFF.

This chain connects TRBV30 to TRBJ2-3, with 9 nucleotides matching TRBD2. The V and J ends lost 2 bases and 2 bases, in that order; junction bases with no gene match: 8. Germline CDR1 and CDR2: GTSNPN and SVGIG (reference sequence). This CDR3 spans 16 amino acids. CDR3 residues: CAWSTGTSILTDTQYF. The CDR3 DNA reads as TGTGCCTGGAGTACCGGGACTAGCATTCTCACAGATACGCAGTATTTT. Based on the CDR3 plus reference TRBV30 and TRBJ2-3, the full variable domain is SQTIHQWPATLVQPVGSPLSLECTVEGTSNPNLYWYRQAAGRGLQLLFYSVGIGQISSEVPQNLSASRPQDRQFILSSKKLLLSDSGFYLCAWSTGTSILTDTQYFGPGTRLTVL.